The clone carrying this TCR beta chain was seen repeatedly, ten times or more. This entry belongs to a study of T cells of healthy individuals. MiXCR, applied by TCRdb to the 5' RACE reads, yields one record per CDR3 protein. This repertoire shows tens of thousands of distinct CDR3 sequences, more than 4.5% found once; its top ten account for approximately 8%. Germline assignment: CDR1 LGHDT and CDR2 YNNKEL (reference sequence). CDR3 length equals 14 residues. Losses at the gene ends were 3 bases for V and 15 bases for J; bases not matched to a gene: 8. This TCR came from a female donor in good health. The rearrangement uses TRBV3-1 and TRBJ2-6, with 10 bases fitting TRBD2. The CDR3 nucleotides are TGTGCCAGCAGCCAGACTAGCGGGTTAATCGCCCTGACTTTC. This sequence encodes CASSQTSGLIALTF.